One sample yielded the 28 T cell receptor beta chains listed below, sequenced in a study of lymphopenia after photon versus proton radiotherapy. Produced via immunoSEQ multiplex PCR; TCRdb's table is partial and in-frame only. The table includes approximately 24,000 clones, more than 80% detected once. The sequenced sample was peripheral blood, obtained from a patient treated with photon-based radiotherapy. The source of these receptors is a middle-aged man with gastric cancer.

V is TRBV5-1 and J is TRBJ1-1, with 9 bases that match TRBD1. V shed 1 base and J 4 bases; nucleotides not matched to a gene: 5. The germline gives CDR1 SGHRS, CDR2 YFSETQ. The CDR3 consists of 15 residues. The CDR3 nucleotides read TGCGCCAGCAGCTTGAGACAGGGGGTTGGCACTGAAGCTTTCTTT. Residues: CASSLRQGVGTEAFF.

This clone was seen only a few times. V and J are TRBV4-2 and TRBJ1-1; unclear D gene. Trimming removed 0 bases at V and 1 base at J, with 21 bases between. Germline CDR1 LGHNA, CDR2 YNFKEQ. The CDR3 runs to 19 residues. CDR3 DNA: TGTGCCAGCAGCCAAGACCTTGGCGTTGGGGTGATTCGGAACACTGAAGCTTTCTTT. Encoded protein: CASSQDLGVGVIRNTEAFF.

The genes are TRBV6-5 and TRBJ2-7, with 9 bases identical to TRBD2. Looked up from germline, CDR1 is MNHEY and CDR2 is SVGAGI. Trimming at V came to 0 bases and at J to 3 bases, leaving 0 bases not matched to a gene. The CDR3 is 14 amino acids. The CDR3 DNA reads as TGTGCCAGCAGTTACTCGACTAGCGGCTACGAGCAGTACTTC. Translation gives CASSYSTSGYEQYF.

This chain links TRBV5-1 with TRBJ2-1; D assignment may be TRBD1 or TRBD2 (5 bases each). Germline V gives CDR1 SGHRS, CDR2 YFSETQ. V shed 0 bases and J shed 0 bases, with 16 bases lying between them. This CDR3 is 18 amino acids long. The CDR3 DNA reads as TGCGCCAGCAGCTTGGCCCTCTCATGGGGGAGCTCCTACAATGAGCAGTTCTTC. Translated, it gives CASSLALSWGSSYNEQFF.

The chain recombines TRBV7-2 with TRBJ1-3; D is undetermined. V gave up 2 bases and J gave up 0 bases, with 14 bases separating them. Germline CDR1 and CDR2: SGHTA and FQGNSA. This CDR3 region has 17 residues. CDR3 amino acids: CASSLRVVRASGNTIYF. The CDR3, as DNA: TGTGCCAGCAGCTTAAGGGTCGTAAGAGCCTCTGGAAACACCATATATTTT.

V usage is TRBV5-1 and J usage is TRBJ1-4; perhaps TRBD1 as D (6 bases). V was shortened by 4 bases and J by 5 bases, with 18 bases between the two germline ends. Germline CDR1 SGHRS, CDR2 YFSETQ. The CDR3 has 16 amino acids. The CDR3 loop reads CASSGSGALQNEKLFF. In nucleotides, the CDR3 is TGCGCCAGCAGCGGCTCAGGGGCCCTACAGAATGAAAAACTGTTTTTT.

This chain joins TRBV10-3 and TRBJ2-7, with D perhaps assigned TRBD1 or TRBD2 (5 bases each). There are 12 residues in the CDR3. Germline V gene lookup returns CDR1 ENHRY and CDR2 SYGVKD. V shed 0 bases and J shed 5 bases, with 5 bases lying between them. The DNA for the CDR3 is TGTGCCATCAGTGAGTCGGGGGACGAGCAGTACTTC. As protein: CAISESGDEQYF.

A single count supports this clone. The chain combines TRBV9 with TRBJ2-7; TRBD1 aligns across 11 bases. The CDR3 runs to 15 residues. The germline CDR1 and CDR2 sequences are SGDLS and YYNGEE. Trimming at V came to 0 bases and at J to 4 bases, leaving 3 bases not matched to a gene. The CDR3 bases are TGTGCCAGCAGCGTAGGGACAGGGGGCGGGTACGAGCAGTACTTC. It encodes CASSVGTGGGYEQYF.

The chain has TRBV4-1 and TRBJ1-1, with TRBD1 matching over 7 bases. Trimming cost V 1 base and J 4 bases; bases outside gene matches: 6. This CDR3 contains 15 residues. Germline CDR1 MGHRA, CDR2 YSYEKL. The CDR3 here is CASSQGGQLSTEAFF. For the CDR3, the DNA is TGCGCCAGCAGCCAAGGGGGACAGTTGAGCACTGAAGCTTTCTTT.

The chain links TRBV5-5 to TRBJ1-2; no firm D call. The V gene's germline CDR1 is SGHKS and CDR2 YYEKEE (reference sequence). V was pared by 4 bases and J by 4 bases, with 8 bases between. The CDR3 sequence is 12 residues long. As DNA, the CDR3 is TGTGCCAGCAGCCAGAGTTTCTATGGCTACACCTTC. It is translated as CASSQSFYGYTF. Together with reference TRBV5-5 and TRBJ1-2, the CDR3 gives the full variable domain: DAGVTQSPTHLIKTRGQQVTLRCSPISGHKSVSWYQQVLGQGPQFIFQYYEKEERGRGNFPDRFSARQFPNYSSELNVNALLLGDSALYLCASSQSFYGYTFGSGTRLTVV.

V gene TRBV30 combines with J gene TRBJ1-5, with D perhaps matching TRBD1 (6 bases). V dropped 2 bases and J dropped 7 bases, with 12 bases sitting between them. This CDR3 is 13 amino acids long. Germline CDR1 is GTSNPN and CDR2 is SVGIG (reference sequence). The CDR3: CAWSSRGNQPQHF. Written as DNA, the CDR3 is TGTGCCTGGAGTAGCAGGGGAAACCAGCCCCAGCATTTT.

CDR3 sequence (DNA): TGCGCCAGCAGCCGGACGGGACAGGGGGCACCAGGTGAAAAACTGTTTTTT. Translation: CASSRTGQGAPGEKLFF. The chain is built from TRBV5-1 and TRBJ1-4; 12 positions match TRBD1. Germline loops: CDR1 SGHRS, CDR2 YFSETQ. This CDR3 has 17 amino acids. J gave up 7 bases and V 4 bases, and 11 bases lay outside the gene matches.

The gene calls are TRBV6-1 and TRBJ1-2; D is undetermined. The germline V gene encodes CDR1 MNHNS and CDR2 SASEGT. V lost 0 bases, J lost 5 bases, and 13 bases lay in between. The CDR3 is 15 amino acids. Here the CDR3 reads CASSEAAQGRYGYTF. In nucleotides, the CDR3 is TGTGCCAGCAGTGAAGCGGCTCAAGGGCGGTATGGCTACACCTTC.

The CDR3 DNA reads as TGTGCCAGCAGTGAAGCGGACAGGGGGCAGGGGACCCAGTACTTC. This gives the protein CASSEADRGQGTQYF. This chain connects TRBV2 to TRBJ2-5; TRBD1 matches 11 bases. V dropped 0 bases and J dropped 7; count of bases not matched to a gene: 4. The CDR3 covers 15 residues. Germline-derived CDR1 and CDR2 are SNHLY and FYNNEI.

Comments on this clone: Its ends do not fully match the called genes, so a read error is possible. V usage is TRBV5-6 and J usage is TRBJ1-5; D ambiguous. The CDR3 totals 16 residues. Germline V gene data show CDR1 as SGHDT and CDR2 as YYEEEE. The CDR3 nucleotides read TGTACCAGCAGCTTGTGGCTTCGGAGGTCAAATCAGCCCCAGCATTTT. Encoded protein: CTSSLWLRRSNQPQHF.

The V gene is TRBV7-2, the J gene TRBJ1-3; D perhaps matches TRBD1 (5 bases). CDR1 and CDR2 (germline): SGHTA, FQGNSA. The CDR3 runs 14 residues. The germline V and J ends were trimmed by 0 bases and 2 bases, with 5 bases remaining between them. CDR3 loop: CASSLAGAGNTIYF. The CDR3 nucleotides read TGTGCCAGCAGCTTAGCGGGGGCTGGAAACACCATATATTTT.

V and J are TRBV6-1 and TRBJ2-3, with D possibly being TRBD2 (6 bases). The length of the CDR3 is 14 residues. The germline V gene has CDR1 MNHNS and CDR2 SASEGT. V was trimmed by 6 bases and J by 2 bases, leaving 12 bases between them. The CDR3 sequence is CASSVSGNTDTQYF. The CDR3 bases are TGTGCCAGCAGCGTTAGCGGAAACACAGATACGCAGTATTTT.

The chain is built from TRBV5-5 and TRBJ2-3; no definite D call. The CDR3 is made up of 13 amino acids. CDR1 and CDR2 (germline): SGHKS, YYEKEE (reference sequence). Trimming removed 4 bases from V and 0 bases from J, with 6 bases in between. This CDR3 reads CASSPGSTDTQYF. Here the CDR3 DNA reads TGTGCCAGCAGCCCCGGTAGCACAGATACGCAGTATTTT.

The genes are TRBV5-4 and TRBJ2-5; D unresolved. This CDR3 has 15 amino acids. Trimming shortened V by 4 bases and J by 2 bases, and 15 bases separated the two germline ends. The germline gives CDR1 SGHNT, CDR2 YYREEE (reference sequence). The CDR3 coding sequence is TGTGCCAGCAGCCCCAGGACCGTCGGACAAGAGACCCAGTACTTC. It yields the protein CASSPRTVGQETQYF.

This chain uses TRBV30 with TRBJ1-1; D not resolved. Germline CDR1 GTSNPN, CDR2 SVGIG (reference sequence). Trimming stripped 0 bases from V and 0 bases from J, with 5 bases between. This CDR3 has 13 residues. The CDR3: CAWSVALNTEAFF. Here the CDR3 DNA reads TGTGCCTGGAGTGTGGCTTTGAACACTGAAGCTTTCTTT.

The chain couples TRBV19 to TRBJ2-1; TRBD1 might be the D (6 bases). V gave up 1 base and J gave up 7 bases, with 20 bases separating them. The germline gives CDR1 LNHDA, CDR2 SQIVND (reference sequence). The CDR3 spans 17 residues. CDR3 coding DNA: TGTGCCAGTAGTATAGCGCCGGGAACGCGCACAGGGAATGAGCAGTTCTTC. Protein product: CASSIAPGTRTGNEQFF.

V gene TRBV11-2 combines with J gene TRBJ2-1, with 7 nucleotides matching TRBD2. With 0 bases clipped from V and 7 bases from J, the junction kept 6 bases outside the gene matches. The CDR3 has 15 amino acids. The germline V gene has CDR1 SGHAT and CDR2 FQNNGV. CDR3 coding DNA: TGTGCCAGCAGCTTAGAGGGGGGGGATTTGAATGAGCAGTTCTTC. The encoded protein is CASSLEGGDLNEQFF.

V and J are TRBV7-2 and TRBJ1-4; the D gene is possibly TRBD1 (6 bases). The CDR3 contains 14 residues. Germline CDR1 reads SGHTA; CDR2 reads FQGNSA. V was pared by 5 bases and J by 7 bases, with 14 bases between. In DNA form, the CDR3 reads TGTGCCAGCAGCCTGACAGGAGTTAGTGAAAAACTGTTTTTT. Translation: CASSLTGVSEKLFF.

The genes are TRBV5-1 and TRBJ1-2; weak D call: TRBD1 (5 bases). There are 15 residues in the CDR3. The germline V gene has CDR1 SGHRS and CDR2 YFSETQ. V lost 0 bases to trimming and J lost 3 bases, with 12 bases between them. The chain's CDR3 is CASSLEAGVYYGYTF. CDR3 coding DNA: TGCGCCAGCAGCTTGGAAGCGGGGGTATACTATGGCTACACCTTC.

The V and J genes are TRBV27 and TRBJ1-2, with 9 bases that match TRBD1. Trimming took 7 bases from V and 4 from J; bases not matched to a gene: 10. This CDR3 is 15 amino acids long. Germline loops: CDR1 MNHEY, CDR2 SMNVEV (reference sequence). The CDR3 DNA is TGTGCCAGCAAACAGGGGGCTTGGGCGGGCTATGGCTACACCTTC. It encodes CASKQGAWAGYGYTF.

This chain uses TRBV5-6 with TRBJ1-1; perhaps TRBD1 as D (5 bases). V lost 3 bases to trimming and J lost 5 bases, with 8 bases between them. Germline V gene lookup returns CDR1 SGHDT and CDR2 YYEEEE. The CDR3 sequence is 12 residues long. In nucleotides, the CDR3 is TGTGCCAGCAGCTACGGGGGGACTGAAGCTTTCTTT. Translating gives CASSYGGTEAFF. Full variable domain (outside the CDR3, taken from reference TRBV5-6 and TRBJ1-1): DAGVTQSPTHLIKTRGQQVTLRCSPKSGHDTVSWYQQALGQGPQFIFQYYEEEERQRGNFPDRFSGHQFPNYSSELNVNALLLGDSALYLCASSYGGTEAFFGQGTRLTVV.

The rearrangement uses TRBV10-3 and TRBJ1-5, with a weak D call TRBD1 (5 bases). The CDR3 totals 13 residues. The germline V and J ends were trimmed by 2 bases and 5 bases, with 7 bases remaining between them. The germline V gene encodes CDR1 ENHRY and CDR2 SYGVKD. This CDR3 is CAISEQGHQPQHF. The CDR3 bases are TGTGCCATCAGTGAGCAGGGACATCAGCCCCAGCATTTT.

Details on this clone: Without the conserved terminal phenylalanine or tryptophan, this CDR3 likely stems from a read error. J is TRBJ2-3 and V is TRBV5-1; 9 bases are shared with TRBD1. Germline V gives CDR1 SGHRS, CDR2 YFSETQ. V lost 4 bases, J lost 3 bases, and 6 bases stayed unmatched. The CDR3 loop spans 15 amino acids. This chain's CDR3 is CASSRSGQGTDTQYV. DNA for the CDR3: TGCGCCAGCAGCCGCTCCGGACAGGGGACAGATACGCAGTATGTT.